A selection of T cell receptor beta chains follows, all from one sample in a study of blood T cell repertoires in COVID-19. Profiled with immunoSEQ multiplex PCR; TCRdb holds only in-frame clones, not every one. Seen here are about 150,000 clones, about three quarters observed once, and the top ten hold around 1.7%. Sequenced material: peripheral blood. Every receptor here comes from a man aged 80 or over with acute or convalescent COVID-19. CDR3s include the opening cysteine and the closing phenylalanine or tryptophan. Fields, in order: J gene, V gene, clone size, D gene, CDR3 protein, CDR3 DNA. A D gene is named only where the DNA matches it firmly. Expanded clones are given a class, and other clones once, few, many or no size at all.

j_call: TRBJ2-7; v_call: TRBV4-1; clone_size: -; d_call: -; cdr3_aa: CASSQDTMAGREQYF; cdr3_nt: TGCGCCAGCAGCCAAGATACCATGGCAGGGCGCGAGCAGTACTTC
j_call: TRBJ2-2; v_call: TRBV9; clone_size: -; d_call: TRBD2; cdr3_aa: CASSVVSGLAGGPGTGELFF; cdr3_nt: TGTGCCAGCAGCGTAGTATCTGGGCTAGCGGGGGGGCCGGGGACCGGGGAGCTGTTTTTT
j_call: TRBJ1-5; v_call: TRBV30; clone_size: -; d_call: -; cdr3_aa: CAWSRGGPIGGQPQHF; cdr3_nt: TGTGCCTGGAGTCGGGGTGGCCCCATAGGCGGTCAGCCCCAGCATTTT
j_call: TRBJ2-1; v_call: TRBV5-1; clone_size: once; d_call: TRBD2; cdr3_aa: CASSLESGGASYNEQFF; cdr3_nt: TGCGCCAGCAGCTTGGAGAGCGGGGGGGCCTCCTACAATGAGCAGTTCTTC
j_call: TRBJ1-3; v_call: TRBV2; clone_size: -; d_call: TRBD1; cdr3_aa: CASRPGQGAPMGNTIYF; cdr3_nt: TGTGCCAGCAGACCGGGACAGGGGGCGCCTATGGGAAACACCATATATTTT
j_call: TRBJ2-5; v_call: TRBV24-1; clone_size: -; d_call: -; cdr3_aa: CAIWRGRGAPDQYF; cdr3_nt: TGTGCCATCTGGCGAGGGAGGGGGGCCCCGGACCAGTACTTC
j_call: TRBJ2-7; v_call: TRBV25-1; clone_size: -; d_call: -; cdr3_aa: CASSKGEQYF; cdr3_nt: TGTGCCAGCAGTAAGGGGGAGCAGTACTTC
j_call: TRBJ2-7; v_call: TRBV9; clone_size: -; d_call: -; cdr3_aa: CASSVGGGSEQYF; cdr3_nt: TGTGCCAGCAGCGTAGGGGGAGGCTCCGAGCAGTACTTC
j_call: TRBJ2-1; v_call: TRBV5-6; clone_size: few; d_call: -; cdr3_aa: CASSLGLAAYNEQFF; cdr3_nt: TGTGCCAGCAGCCTGGGACTGGCCGCCTACAATGAGCAGTTCTTC
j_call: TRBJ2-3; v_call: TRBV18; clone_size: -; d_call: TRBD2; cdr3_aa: CASSLLERGTDTQYF; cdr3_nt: TGTGCCAGCTCCCTGCTTGAGCGGGGGACAGATACGCAGTATTTT
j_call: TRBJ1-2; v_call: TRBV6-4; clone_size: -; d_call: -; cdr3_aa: CASSETGAYGYTF; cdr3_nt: TGTGCCAGCAGTGAAACAGGTGCCTATGGCTACACCTTC
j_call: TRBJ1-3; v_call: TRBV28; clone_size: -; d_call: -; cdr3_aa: CASSPPGSAGNTIYF; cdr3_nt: TGTGCCAGCAGTCCCCCAGGGTCCGCAGGAAACACCATATATTTT
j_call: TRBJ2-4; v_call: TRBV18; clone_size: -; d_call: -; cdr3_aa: CASSPPSSKNIQYF; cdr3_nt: TGTGCCAGCTCACCACCGTCGAGCAAAAACATTCAGTACTTC
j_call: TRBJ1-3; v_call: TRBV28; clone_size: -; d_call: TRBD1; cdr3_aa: CASSLLLGQLSGNTIYF; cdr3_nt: TGTGCCAGCAGTTTACTTTTGGGACAGCTCTCTGGAAACACCATATATTTT
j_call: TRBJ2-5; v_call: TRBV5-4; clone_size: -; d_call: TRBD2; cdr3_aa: CASSSMREGPLYF; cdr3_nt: TGTGCCAGCAGCTCAATGAGGGAGGGGCCATTGTACTTC
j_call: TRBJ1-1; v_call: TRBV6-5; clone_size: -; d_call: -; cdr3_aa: CASSYSREGMNTEAFF; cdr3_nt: TGTGCCAGCAGTTACTCCCGGGAAGGAATGAACACTGAAGCTTTCTTT
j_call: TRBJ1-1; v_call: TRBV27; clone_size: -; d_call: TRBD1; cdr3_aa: CASSSTGGTEAFF; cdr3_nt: TGTGCCAGCAGTTCAACAGGGGGCACTGAAGCTTTCTTT
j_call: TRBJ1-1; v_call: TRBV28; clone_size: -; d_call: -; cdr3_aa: CASIGQGGGNTEAFF; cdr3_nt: TGTGCCAGCATCGGGCAGGGCGGGGGGAACACTGAAGCTTTCTTT
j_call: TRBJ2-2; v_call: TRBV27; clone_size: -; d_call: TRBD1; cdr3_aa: CASSSTLRTGSRTRWDTGELFF; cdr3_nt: TGTGCCAGCAGTTCCACTCTCAGGACAGGGAGCAGGACCCGGTGGGACACCGGGGAGCTGTTTTTT
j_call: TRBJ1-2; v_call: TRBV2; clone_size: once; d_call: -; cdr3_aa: CASSETVQYGYTF; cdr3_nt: TGTGCCAGCAGTGAGACAGTTCAATATGGCTACACCTTC
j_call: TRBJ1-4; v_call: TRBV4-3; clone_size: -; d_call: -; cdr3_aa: CASSQDHRAGREKLFF; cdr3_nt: TGCGCCAGCAGCCAAGATCATAGGGCAGGGCGAGAAAAACTGTTTTTT
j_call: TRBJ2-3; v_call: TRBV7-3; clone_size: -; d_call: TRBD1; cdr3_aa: CASSLRTGLNTDTQYF; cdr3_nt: TGTGCCAGCAGCCTCCGGACAGGGCTAAACACAGATACGCAGTATTTT
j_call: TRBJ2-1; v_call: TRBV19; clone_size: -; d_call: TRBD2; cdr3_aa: CASRRWGSGDSNEQFF; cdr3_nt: TGTGCCAGTAGGAGGTGGGGTAGCGGGGATTCCAATGAGCAGTTCTTC
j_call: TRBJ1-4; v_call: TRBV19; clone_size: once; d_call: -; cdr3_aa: CASSLGGREKLFF; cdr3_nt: TGTGCCAGTTCGTTGGGAGGGCGGGAAAAACTGTTTTTT
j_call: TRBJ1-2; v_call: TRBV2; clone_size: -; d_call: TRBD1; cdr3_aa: CASTPPGQGASGYTF; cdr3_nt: TGTGCCAGCACTCCCCCGGGACAGGGGGCTTCTGGCTACACCTTC
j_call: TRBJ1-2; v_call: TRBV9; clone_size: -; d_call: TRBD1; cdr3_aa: CASRGGSGTGLRGYTF; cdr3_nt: TGTGCCAGCAGAGGGGGTTCCGGGACAGGACTACGGGGCTACACCTTC
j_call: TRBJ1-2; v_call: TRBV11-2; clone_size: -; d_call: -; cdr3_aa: CASSPDTQALGYTF; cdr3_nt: TGTGCCAGCAGCCCCGATACCCAGGCTTTGGGCTACACCTTC
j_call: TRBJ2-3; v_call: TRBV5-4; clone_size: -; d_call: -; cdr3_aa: CASSLGRGRTDTQYF; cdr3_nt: TGTGCCAGCAGCTTGGGGCGGGGGCGCACAGATACGCAGTATTTT
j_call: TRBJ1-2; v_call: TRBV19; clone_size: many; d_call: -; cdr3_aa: CASSPGLYGYTF; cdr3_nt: TGTGCCAGTAGTCCCGGACTCTATGGCTACACCTTC
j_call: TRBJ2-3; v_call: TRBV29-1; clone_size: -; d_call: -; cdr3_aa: CSVERDPNRFTDTQYF; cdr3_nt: TGCAGCGTTGAAAGAGATCCCAACAGATTCACAGATACGCAGTATTTT
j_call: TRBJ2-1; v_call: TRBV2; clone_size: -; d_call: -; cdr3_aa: CASSEWGGEQFF; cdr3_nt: TGTGCCAGCAGCGAATGGGGCGGTGAGCAGTTCTTC
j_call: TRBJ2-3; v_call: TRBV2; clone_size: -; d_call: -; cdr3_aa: CASSDGGLTDTQYF; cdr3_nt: TGTGCCAGCAGTGACGGGGGACTCACAGATACGCAGTATTTT
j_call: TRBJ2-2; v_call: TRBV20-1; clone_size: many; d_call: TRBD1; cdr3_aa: CSASDDRVNTGELFF; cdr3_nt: TGCAGTGCTAGTGATGACAGGGTGAACACCGGGGAGCTGTTTTTT
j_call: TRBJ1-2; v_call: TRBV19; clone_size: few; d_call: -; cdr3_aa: CATPGGLSNYGYTF; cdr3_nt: TGTGCCACCCCCGGGGGACTGTCAAACTATGGCTACACCTTC
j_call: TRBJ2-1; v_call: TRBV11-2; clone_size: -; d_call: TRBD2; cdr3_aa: CASSLEGSGAYNEQFF; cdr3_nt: TGTGCCAGCAGCTTAGAAGGTAGCGGGGCTTACAATGAGCAGTTCTTC
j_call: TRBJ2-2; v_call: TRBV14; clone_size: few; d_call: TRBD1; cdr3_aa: CASRGTGAGELFF; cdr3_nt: TGTGCCAGCCGGGGGACAGGGGCCGGGGAGCTGTTTTTT
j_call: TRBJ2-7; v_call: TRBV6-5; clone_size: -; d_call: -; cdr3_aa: CASSGRGSSYEQYF; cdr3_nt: TGTGCCAGCAGCGGACGAGGGAGCTCCTACGAGCAGTACTTC
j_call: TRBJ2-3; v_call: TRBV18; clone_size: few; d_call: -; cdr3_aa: CASSPNTGSESDTQYF; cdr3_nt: TGTGCCAGCTCCCCGAATACGGGGAGTGAATCAGATACGCAGTATTTT
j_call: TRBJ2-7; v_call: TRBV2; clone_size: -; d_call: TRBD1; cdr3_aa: CASNGQGINEQYF; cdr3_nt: TGTGCCAGCAACGGACAGGGGATCAACGAGCAGTACTTC
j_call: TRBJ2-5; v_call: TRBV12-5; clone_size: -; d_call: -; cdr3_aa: CASGFFQETQYF; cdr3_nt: TGTGCTAGTGGTTTCTTCCAAGAGACCCAGTACTTC
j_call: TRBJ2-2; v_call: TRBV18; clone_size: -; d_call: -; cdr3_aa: CASSPQNPANTGELFF; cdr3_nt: TGTGCCAGCTCACCCCAGAACCCAGCGAACACCGGGGAGCTGTTTTTT
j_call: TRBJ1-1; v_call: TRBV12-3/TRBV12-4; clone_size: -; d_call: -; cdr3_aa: CASSLQTNTEAFF; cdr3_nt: TGTGCCAGCAGTTTACAGACAAACACTGAAGCTTTCTTT
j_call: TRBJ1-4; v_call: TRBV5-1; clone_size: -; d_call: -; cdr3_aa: CASSAGTGYNEKLFF; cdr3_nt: TGCGCCAGCAGCGCGGGGACGGGTTATAATGAAAAACTGTTTTTT
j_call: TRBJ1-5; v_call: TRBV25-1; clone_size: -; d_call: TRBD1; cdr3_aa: CASSDQQGSSNQPQHF; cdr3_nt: TGTGCCAGCAGTGATCAACAGGGGTCCAGCAATCAGCCCCAGCATTTT
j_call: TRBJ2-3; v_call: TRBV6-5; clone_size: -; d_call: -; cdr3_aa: CASSYRGAGDTQYF; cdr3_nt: TGTGCCAGCAGTTACCGGGGGGCGGGAGATACGCAGTATTTT
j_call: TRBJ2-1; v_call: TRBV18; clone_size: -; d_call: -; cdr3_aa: CASSPGRGQGFF; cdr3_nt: TGTGCCAGCTCACCGGGCAGGGGCCAGGGGTTCTTC
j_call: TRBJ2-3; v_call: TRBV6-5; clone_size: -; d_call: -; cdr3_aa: CASSYSDGVPDTQYF; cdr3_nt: TGTGCCAGCAGTTACTCGGACGGGGTCCCAGATACGCAGTATTTT
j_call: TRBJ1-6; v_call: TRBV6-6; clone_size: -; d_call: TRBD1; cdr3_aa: CASNYRGLFDSPLHF; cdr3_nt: TGTGCCAGCAACTACAGGGGGCTTTTTGATTCACCCCTCCACTTT
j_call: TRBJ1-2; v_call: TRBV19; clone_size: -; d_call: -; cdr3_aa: CASSIPGGGYTF; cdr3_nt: TGTGCCAGTAGTATTCCGGGTGGTGGCTACACCTTC
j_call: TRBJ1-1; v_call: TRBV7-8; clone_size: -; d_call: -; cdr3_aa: CASSLGFSRQHVRAFF; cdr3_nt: TGTGCCAGCAGCTTAGGTTTCTCGAGACAACACGTCAGGGCTTTCTTT
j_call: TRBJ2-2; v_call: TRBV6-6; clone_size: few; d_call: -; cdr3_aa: CASSFFPGTSATNTGELFF; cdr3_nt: TGTGCCAGCAGCTTCTTCCCCGGGACATCAGCGACTAACACCGGGGAGCTGTTTTTT
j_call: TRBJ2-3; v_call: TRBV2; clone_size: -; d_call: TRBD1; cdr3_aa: CASRLDRGPGTQYF; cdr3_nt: TGTGCCAGCAGATTGGACAGGGGGCCCGGTACGCAGTATTTT